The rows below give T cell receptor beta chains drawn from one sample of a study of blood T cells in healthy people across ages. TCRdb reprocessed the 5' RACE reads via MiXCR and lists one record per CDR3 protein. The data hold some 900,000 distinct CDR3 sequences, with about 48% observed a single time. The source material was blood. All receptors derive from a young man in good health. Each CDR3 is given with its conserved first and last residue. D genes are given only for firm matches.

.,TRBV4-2,CASSQDGPGSEQYF
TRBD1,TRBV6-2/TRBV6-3,CASSSAGTGVQPQHF
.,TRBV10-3,CAITDSPDTDTQYF
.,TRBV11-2,CASGLDSGRSYEQFF
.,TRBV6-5,CASSYQTGRGYEQYF
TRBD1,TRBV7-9,CASRDRDRVETQYF
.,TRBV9,CASSVPGGLTDTQYF
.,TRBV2,CASSDNSNYGYTF
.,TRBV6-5,CASSYAEYQETQYF
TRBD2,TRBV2,CASSAGRGSYEQYF
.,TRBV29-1,CSAGERGEAFF
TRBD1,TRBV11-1,CASSLRGTGTSPLHF
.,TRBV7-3,CASSLNPPRTYNEQFF
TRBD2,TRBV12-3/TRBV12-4,CASRTGTSSDTQYF
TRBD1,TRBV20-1,CSASAGTGFEQYF
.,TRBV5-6,CASSLGPVDTF
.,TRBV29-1,CSISAAPGTQYF
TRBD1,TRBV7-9,CASSPDRGASYEQYF
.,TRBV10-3,CAISEKTTDTQYF
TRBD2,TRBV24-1,CATSTSKLAGGRSSYNEQFF
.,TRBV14,CASSPQGGLAYETQYF
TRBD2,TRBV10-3,CAISESPRGVQETQYF
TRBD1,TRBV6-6,CASSYRTGTGGNQPQHF
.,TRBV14,CASSRALPETQYF
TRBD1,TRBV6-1,CASRLRTGGYGYTF